The T cell receptor beta chain described here comes from a study of vaccination and CD4 T cells after COVID-19. Across the whole study: Investigators drew the post-COVID samples a median approximately 92 days after diagnosis, with a range of 35 to 161. Researchers treated cells with overlapping spike peptides taken from SARS-CoV-2, HCoV-NL63, HCoV-OC43 and HCoV-229E.

Oncomine TCR Beta short-read sequencing was applied to DNA from cultured CD4+ T cells. TCRdb recomputed calls from the PCR reads with MiXCR, one row per CDR3 protein. The repertoire has fewer than 15,000 distinct CDR3 sequences, over 25% of them found once; the top ten carry more than 15%. Only a few counts were recorded for this clonotype. The antigen remains unidentified. As for treatment: roughly 11-day PBMC culture with coronavirus spike peptide pools or control peptides (ViraFEST assay). The CDR3 is made up of 15 amino acids. Germline V gene data show CDR1 as MNHEY and CDR2 as SVGEGT. J lost 3 bases, V lost 2 bases, and 0 bases had no gene match.

The J gene is TRBJ2-3, the V gene TRBV6-2 or TRBV6-3; 12 bases fit TRBD2. The source material was cultured CD4+ T cells from blood. The TCR sequence derives from a human donor with COVID-19. The CDR3 DNA reads as TGTGCCAGCAGTTACGGACTAGCGGGGACAGATACGCAGTATTTT. Encoded protein: CASSYGLAGTDTQYF.